The 8 T cell receptor beta chains listed next were all sequenced from one sample in a study of HIV-infected children after antiretroviral therapy interruption (dated by TCRdb to between 2018 and 2020). Reading the label with the study, this specimen's treatment or condition is: PENTA 11 planned treatment interruption arm or continuous ART arm. Library generation was performed with 3' RACE. Sequencing used an Illumina MiSeq. TCR libraries were constructed from RNA with a 3' RACE protocol that used unique molecular identifiers to correct for PCR amplification bias. The raw public reads went through TCRdb reprocessing: fastp at Q25, MiXCR clone calling, in-frame beta chains kept. A single entry per CDR3 protein holds the most common genes and DNA from its merged rows. The sample records some 15,000 distinct CDR3 sequences, roughly 3.5% of which are singletons. The ten largest account for about 4.9% of the sample.

The sample in question was CD45RA+ CD4+ T cells from PBMCs, obtained from a donor given antiretroviral therapy, either interrupted or continuous. What this sample's cell subset or site label stands for: naive CD4+ CD45RA+ CD45RO- T cells. These receptors came from a child aged 2-17 years with HIV.

This clonotype was seen repeatedly, ten times or more. The V and J genes are TRBV6-5 and TRBJ2-3, with 12 positions matching TRBD2. From germline, CDR1 is MNHEY and CDR2 SVGAGI. V gave up 6 bases and J gave up 6 bases; unmatched junction bases: 7. There are 15 residues in the CDR3. CDR3 DNA sequence: TGTGCCAGCAGGAGTCTAGCGGGGGGGCAGGATACGCAGTATTTT. The encoded protein is CASRSLAGGQDTQYF.

This clonotype was seen a single time. The V and J genes are TRBV7-2 and TRBJ1-2, with 7 bases matching TRBD1. CDR1 is SGHTA, CDR2 FQGNSA, per germline. There are 15 residues in the CDR3. V lost 3 bases to trimming and J lost 2 bases; unmatched junction nucleotides: 6. CDR3 amino acids: CASSFTGVFNYGYTF. CDR3 nucleotide sequence: TGTGCCAGCAGCTTCACAGGGGTTTTCAACTATGGCTACACCTTC. Full variable domain (missing parts from reference TRBV7-2 and TRBJ1-2): GAGVSQSPSNKVTEKGKDVELRCDPISGHTALYWYRQSLGQGLEFLIYFQGNSAPDKSGLPSDRFSAERTGGSVSTLTIQRTQQEDSAVYLCASSFTGVFNYGYTFGSGTRLTVV.

This clonotype was seen ten or more times. The chain combines TRBV2 with TRBJ2-7, with 9 positions matching TRBD1. The CDR3 has 16 residues. The V gene end was trimmed by 8 bases and the J gene end by 3 bases; junction bases not matched to a gene: 14. The V gene's germline CDR1 is SNHLY and CDR2 FYNNEI. The CDR3 spells CASLWDRQGEDYEQYF. Here the CDR3 DNA reads TGTGCCAGCCTGTGGGACCGACAGGGGGAAGACTACGAGCAGTACTTC.

This clonotype was found many times. The V and J genes are TRBV6-6 and TRBJ1-2; D uncertain. The V gene lost 8 bases and the J gene lost 10 bases, with 20 bases spanning the gap. There are 13 residues in the CDR3. CDR1 MNHNY and CDR2 SVGAGI come from the germline V gene (reference sequence). CDR3 coding DNA: TGTGCCAGCGGTGATGCATCAAACTCCGACTACACCTTC. Amino acid sequence: CASGDASNSDYTF.

This clonotype was seen ten or more times. This chain links TRBV12-3 or TRBV12-4 with TRBJ1-1; no reliable D call. V gave up 8 bases and J gave up 3 bases, with 16 bases separating them. The CDR3 is 14 residues long. The CDR3 DNA sequence: TGTGCCAGCTCTCAGAGGGCGAGAGACACTGAAGCTTTCTTT. Its translation: CASSQRARDTEAFF.

This clonotype showed up many times. The chain recombines TRBV7-2 with TRBJ1-2; D is perhaps TRBD1 (5 bases). Trimming removed 5 bases at V and 6 bases at J, with 10 bases between. Germline CDR1 is SGHTA and CDR2 is FQGNSA. The length of the CDR3 is 12 residues. CDR3 sequence: CASSPKTDGYTF. The CDR3 DNA reads TGTGCCAGCAGCCCGAAGACAGATGGCTACACCTTC. Variable domain in full (rest from reference TRBV7-2 and TRBJ1-2): GAGVSQSPSNKVTEKGKDVELRCDPISGHTALYWYRQSLGQGLEFLIYFQGNSAPDKSGLPSDRFSAERTGGSVSTLTIQRTQQEDSAVYLCASSPKTDGYTFGSGTRLTVV.

This clonotype showed up many times. The V and J genes are TRBV20-1 and TRBJ2-1, with 13 bases identical to TRBD2. V lost 1 base, J lost 4 bases, and 1 base stayed unmatched. This CDR3 comprises 15 residues. Germline assignment: CDR1 DFQATT and CDR2 SNEGSKA (reference sequence). The CDR3 DNA reads as TGCAGTGCTAGAGTGACTAGCGGGGGGTACAATGAGCAGTTCTTC. This translates into CSARVTSGGYNEQFF.

This clonotype occurred many times. V usage is TRBV19 and J usage is TRBJ2-2; 13 nucleotides align to TRBD2. CDR1 and CDR2 from the germline V gene are LNHDA and SQIVND (reference sequence). V lost 8 bases to trimming and J lost 7 bases; unmatched junction nucleotides: 13. This CDR3 region has 17 residues. CDR3 in DNA: TGTGCCAGTCTATCCGAAGGACTAGCGGGAGCCGGCGGGGAGCTGTTTTTT. The encoded protein is CASLSEGLAGAGGELFF. The whole variable domain, remainder taken from reference TRBV19 and TRBJ2-2, is DGGITQSPKYLFRKEGQNVTLSCEQNLNHDAMYWYRQDPGQGLRLIYYSQIVNDFQKGDIAEGYSVSREKKESFPLTVTSAQKNPTAFYLCASLSEGLAGAGGELFFGEGSRLTVL.